The source of this TCR beta chain is a study of shared clonotypes between healthy human individuals. Looking at the study overall: Sampling drew on donors who were a couple of women and a few men aged 18 to 49. Points from the study as a whole: Only blood was sampled; tissue repertoires likely differ.

Trimming shortened V by 1 base and J by 2 bases, and 6 bases separated the two germline ends. The CDR3 is 14 amino acids. Germline CDR1 is LGHNA and CDR2 is YSLEER. Assay used: immunoSEQ multiplex PCR; TCRdb lists only in-frame clones, some missing. The sample records over 2 million clones, roughly 94% being singletons. In regard to this clone: As yet, its antigen is unknown.

Sequenced material: naive CD4+ T cells sorted from blood. As for subset: CD45RA+ positively selected. This receptor was obtained from a man aged 18 to 30 in good health. The chain couples TRBV4-3 to TRBJ1-5; D is uncertain. This chain's CDR3 is CASSQVLGNQPQHF. CDR3 sequence (DNA): TGCGCCAGCAGCCAAGTTCTAGGCAATCAGCCCCAGCATTTT.